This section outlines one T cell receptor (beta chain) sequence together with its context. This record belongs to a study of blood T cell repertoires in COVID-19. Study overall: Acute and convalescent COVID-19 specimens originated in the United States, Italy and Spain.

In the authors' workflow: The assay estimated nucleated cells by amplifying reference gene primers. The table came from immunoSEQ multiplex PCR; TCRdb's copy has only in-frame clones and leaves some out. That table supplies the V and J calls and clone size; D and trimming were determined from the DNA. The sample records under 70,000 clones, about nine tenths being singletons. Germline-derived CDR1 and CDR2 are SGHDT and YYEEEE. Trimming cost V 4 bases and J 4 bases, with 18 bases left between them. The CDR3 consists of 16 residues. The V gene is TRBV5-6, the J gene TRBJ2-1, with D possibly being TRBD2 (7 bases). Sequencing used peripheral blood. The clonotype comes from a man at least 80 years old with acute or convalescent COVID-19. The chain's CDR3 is CASSPNGRGRYNEQFF. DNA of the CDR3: TGTGCCAGCAGCCCTAATGGGCGGGGGCGTTACAATGAGCAGTTCTTC.